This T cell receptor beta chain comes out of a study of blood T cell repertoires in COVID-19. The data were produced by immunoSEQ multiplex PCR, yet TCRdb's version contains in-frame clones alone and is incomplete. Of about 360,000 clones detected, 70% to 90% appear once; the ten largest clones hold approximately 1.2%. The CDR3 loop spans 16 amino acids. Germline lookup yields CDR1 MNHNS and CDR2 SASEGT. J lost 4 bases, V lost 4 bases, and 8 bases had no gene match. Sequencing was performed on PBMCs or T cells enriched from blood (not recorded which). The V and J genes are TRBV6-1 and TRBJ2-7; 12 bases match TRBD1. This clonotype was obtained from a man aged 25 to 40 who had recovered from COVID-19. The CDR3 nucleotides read TGTGCCAGCAGTGGCGGGACAGGGGGCCTTTCTTACGAGCAGTACTTC. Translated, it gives CASSGGTGGLSYEQYF.